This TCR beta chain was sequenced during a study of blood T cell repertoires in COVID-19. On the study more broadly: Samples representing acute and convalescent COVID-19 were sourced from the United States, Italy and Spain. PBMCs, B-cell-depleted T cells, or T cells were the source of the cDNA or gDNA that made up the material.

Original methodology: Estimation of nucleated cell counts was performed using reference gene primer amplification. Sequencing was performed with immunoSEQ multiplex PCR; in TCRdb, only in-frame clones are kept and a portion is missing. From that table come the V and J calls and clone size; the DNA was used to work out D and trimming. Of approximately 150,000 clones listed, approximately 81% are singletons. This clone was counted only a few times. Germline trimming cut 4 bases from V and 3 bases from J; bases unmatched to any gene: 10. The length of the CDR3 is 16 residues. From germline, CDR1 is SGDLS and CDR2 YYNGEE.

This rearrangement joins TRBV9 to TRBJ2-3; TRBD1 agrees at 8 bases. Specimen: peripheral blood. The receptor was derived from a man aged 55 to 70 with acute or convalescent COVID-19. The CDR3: CASSTGWDRLTDTQYF. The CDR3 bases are TGTGCCAGCAGCACAGGTTGGGACAGGCTGACAGATACGCAGTATTTT. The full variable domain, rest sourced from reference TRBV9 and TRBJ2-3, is DSGVTQTPKHLITATGQRVTLRCSPRSGDLSVYWYQQSLDQGLQFLIQYYNGEERAKGNILERFSAQQFPDLHSELNLSSLELGDSALYFCASSTGWDRLTDTQYFGPGTRLTVL.